The clone carrying this T cell receptor beta chain was detected a few times. This sample is part of a study of CD8+ T cells in alopecia areata. Turning to the study itself: Once tofacitinib had been taken for 6 to 18 months, 6 months off drug followed.

This CDR3 comprises 14 residues. Trimming shortened V by 3 bases and J by 8 bases, and 14 bases separated the two germline ends. Germline V gives CDR1 LNHDA, CDR2 SQIVND (reference sequence). cDNA serving as the sequencing template came from extracted, reverse transcribed RNA. TCRdb's copy holds only in-frame clones and misses some; the assay was immunoSEQ multiplex PCR. The table shows 150,000 or so clones, with roughly 64% occurring only once. The TCR comes from a human donor with alopecia areata. The source was CD4+ T cells sorted from blood, collected at week 0. The chain combines TRBV19 with TRBJ2-1, with D possibly being TRBD2 (5 bases). Here the CDR3 reads CASSIRSVDYEQFF. CDR3 nucleotides: TGTGCCAGTAGTATCCGCTCCGTGGACTATGAGCAGTTCTTC.